These T cell receptor beta chains were read from a single sample in a study of Ad26.COV2.S vaccination and SARS-CoV-2 variants. Measured with immunoSEQ multiplex PCR; TCRdb has only the in-frame clones, and not every one. Of a few hundred thousand clones listed, approximately 90% were seen once; the top ten hold 3.6%. The starting material was peripheral blood, obtained in a trial of Ad26.COV2.S vaccine versus placebo. The receptors were sampled from a person aged 18-65 years who received the Ad26.COV2.S COVID-19 vaccine or a placebo. Both conserved end residues are part of each CDR3. A D gene is named only where the DNA matches it firmly. Expanded clones are given a class, and other clones once, few, many or no size at all.

>TRBV18|NA|11|TRBJ2-7|NA
CASSSGYEQYF
TGTGCCAGCTCATCGGGCTACGAGCAGTACTTC
>TRBV11-1|NA|12|TRBJ2-2|NA
CASATSTGELFF
TGTGCCAGCGCTACGAGCACCGGGGAGCTGTTTTTT
>TRBV6-6|TRBD1|14|TRBJ2-7|NA
CASKPPGQGYEQYF
TGTGCCAGCAAACCTCCGGGACAGGGTTACGAGCAGTACTTC
>TRBV19|TRBD1|15|TRBJ1-1|NA
CASRLGQGLNTEAFF
TGTGCCAGTAGATTAGGACAGGGCCTCAACACTGAAGCTTTCTTT
>TRBV5-6|TRBD1|14|TRBJ1-6|NA
CASSYDRVMTPLHF
TGTGCCAGCAGCTATGACAGGGTCATGACACCCCTCCACTTT
>TRBV5-6|NA|14|TRBJ2-3|NA
CASSRTPNTDTQYF
TGTGCCAGCAGCCGGACTCCTAACACAGATACGCAGTATTTT
>TRBV7-9|NA|12|TRBJ2-7|NA
CASSLILGEQYF
TGTGCCAGCAGCTTAATCTTGGGCGAGCAGTACTTC
>TRBV19|NA|13|TRBJ2-7|NA
CASSIGSTYEQYF
TGTGCCAGTAGTATCGGCAGCACCTACGAGCAGTACTTC
>TRBV5-8|NA|16|TRBJ1-1|NA
CASSFPFSSGNTEAFF
TGTGCCAGCAGCTTCCCCTTTTCCTCGGGGAACACTGAAGCTTTCTTT
>TRBV3-1/TRBV3-2|TRBD2|14|TRBJ2-5|NA
CASSQVGGRETQYF
TGTGCCAGCAGCCAAGTCGGGGGGAGAGAGACCCAGTACTTC
>TRBV27|NA|14|TRBJ1-4|NA
CASSFQATNEKLFF
TGTGCCAGCAGTTTTCAAGCAACTAATGAAAAACTGTTTTTT
>TRBV3-1/TRBV3-2|TRBD1|16|TRBJ2-1|NA
CASSQRTGVIYNEQFF
TGTGCCAGCAGCCAAAGGACAGGGGTAATCTACAATGAGCAGTTCTTC
>TRBV2|NA|13|TRBJ1-1|NA
CASSEGPYGEAFF
TGTGCCAGCAGTGAAGGGCCCTATGGTGAAGCTTTCTTT
>TRBV30|NA|13|TRBJ2-5|NA
CAWSWRSQETQYF
TGTGCCTGGAGTTGGCGGTCACAAGAGACCCAGTACTTC
>TRBV9|NA|15|TRBJ2-7|NA
CASSVALGGSYEQYF
TGTGCCAGCAGCGTAGCGTTGGGGGGATCCTACGAGCAGTACTTC
>TRBV20-1|NA|11|TRBJ2-7|NA
CSAWDFGEQYF
TGCAGTGCTTGGGACTTTGGCGAGCAGTACTTC
>TRBV29-1|NA|14|TRBJ1-5|NA
CSVGVGGELAPQHF
TGCAGCGTTGGGGTTGGGGGGGAATTGGCGCCCCAGCATTTT
>TRBV30|TRBD2|13|TRBJ2-3|NA
CAWGGRGADTQYF
TGTGCCTGGGGCGGCCGGGGGGCAGATACGCAGTATTTT
>TRBV6-1|NA|12|TRBJ1-2|NA
CASSERNYGYTF
TGTGCCAGCAGTGAAAGGAACTATGGCTACACCTTC
>TRBV4-1|NA|15|TRBJ1-1|NA
CASSLGYQGNTEAFF
TGCGCCAGCAGCCTCGGTTATCAGGGTAACACTGAAGCTTTCTTT
>TRBV30|TRBD1|15|TRBJ2-7|once
CAWSPPGQGVHEQYF
TGTGCCTGGAGTCCCCCGGGACAGGGGGTCCACGAGCAGTACTTC
>TRBV9|NA|13|TRBJ1-5|NA
CASSTDSNQPQHF
TGTGCCAGCAGCACCGACAGCAATCAGCCCCAGCATTTT
>TRBV11-2|NA|12|TRBJ2-7|NA
CASSLEIYEQYF
TGTGCCAGCAGCTTAGAGATTTACGAGCAGTACTTC
>TRBV2|NA|15|TRBJ2-5|few
CASSDWRQTQETQYF
TGTGCCAGCAGTGACTGGAGACAGACGCAAGAGACCCAGTACTTC
>TRBV7-5|NA|13|TRBJ1-5|NA
CVRSLRSNQPQHF
TGTGTCAGAAGCTTACGGAGCAATCAGCCCCAGCATTTT
>TRBV3-1/TRBV3-2|TRBD1|15|TRBJ2-7|NA
CASSQAGTGFGEQYF
TGTGCCAGCAGCCAAGCAGGGACAGGGTTTGGCGAGCAGTACTTC
>TRBV4-3|TRBD1|16|TRBJ2-4|NA
CASSQGPRTGRDIQYF
TGCGCCAGCAGCCAAGGCCCCCGGACAGGGCGGGACATTCAGTACTTC
>TRBV5-1|NA|16|TRBJ1-4|once
CASSVVTGATNEKLFF
TGCGCCAGCAGCGTGGTAACAGGCGCAACTAATGAAAAACTGTTTTTT
>TRBV6-6|NA|15|TRBJ1-2|NA
CASSTDGDSFDGYTF
TGTGCCAGCAGTACAGACGGGGATTCCTTCGATGGCTACACCTTC
>TRBV4-3|NA|16|TRBJ1-1|NA
CASSQRLGVGNTEAFF
TGCGCCAGCAGCCAAAGGTTGGGGGTAGGAAACACTGAAGCTTTCTTT
>TRBV19|NA|13|TRBJ1-1|NA
CASRPTGNTEAFF
TGTGCCAGTAGACCGACAGGGAACACTGAAGCTTTCTTT
>TRBV6-4|NA|15|TRBJ2-3|NA
CASRITQGTTDTQYF
TGTGCCAGCAGAATAACACAGGGCACCACAGATACGCAGTATTTT
>TRBV7-7|TRBD2|17|TRBJ2-2|NA
CASSLRLAATNTGELFF
TGTGCCAGCAGCTTGAGGCTAGCGGCTACGAACACCGGGGAGCTGTTTTTT
>TRBV10-3|TRBD2|18|TRBJ2-2|NA
CAISARLAGLLNTGELFF
TGTGCCATCAGTGCAAGACTAGCGGGGCTACTGAACACCGGGGAGCTGTTTTTT
>TRBV3-1/TRBV3-2|NA|13|TRBJ1-1|NA
CASSQIVNTEAFF
TGTGCCAGCAGCCAAATAGTGAACACTGAAGCTTTCTTT
>TRBV6-1|NA|15|TRBJ2-5|NA
CASSEQGMGQETQYF
TGTGCCAGCAGTGAACAGGGGATGGGCCAAGAGACCCAGTACTTC
>TRBV27|NA|16|TRBJ1-5|NA
CASSLSQRGSNQPQHF
TGTGCCAGCAGTTTATCCCAAAGGGGTAGCAATCAGCCCCAGCATTTT
>TRBV28|TRBD2|16|TRBJ2-4|NA
CASSPTSGGAKNIQYF
TGTGCCAGCAGCCCGACTAGCGGGGGGGCCAAAAACATTCAGTACTTC
>TRBV5-8|NA|16|TRBJ1-4|NA
CASSLGFGGIGEKLFF
TGTGCCAGCAGCTTGGGTTTTGGGGGCATCGGTGAAAAACTGTTTTTT
>TRBV19|NA|14|TRBJ2-7|NA
CASSIVHRDYEQYF
TGTGCCAGTAGTATAGTCCACAGGGACTACGAGCAGTACTTC
>TRBV4-2|TRBD2|14|TRBJ2-7|NA
CASSQEGLVHEQYF
TGTGCCAGCAGCCAAGAGGGACTAGTCCACGAGCAGTACTTC
>TRBV6-5|NA|15|TRBJ2-6|NA
CASSYPPSGANVLTF
TGTGCCAGCAGTTACCCCCCCTCTGGGGCCAACGTCCTGACTTTC
>TRBV28|TRBD2|18|TRBJ2-1|NA
CASSHRTSGGALGYEQFF
TGTGCCAGCAGCCACAGGACTAGCGGGGGGGCCCTCGGTTATGAGCAGTTCTTC
>TRBV5-1|NA|14|TRBJ2-5|NA
CASSDRDRQETQYF
TGCGCCAGCAGCGACCGGGACCGCCAAGAGACCCAGTACTTC
>TRBV28|NA|16|TRBJ2-5|NA
CASRALRDTGGGTQYF
TGTGCCAGCAGGGCCCTCCGGGACACCGGCGGGGGGACCCAGTACTTC
>TRBV28|NA|12|TRBJ1-2|NA
CASSTTEHGYTF
TGTGCCAGCAGTACGACTGAACATGGCTACACCTTC
>TRBV6-4|TRBD1|15|TRBJ1-2|few
CASKIRQGPNYGYTF
TGTGCCAGCAAAATCCGACAGGGGCCTAACTATGGCTACACCTTC
>TRBV10-1|NA|13|TRBJ2-2|NA
CASSASVSGELFF
TGCGCCAGCAGTGCCTCGGTATCCGGGGAGCTGTTTTTT
>TRBV28|NA|16|TRBJ2-3|once
CASSLLTGGSTDTQYF
TGTGCCAGCAGTTTACTTACCGGGGGTAGCACAGATACGCAGTATTTT
>TRBV29-1|TRBD1|13|TRBJ1-1|NA
CSVFRDRVTEAFF
TGCAGCGTGTTCCGGGACAGGGTGACGGAAGCTTTCTTT
>TRBV19|TRBD2|13|TRBJ2-7|once
CASSPGTSYEQYF
TGTGCCAGTAGCCCCGGGACTAGCTACGAGCAGTACTTC
>TRBV6-5|NA|14|TRBJ1-6|NA
CASRNTGTNSPLHF
TGTGCCAGCAGGAACACAGGGACTAATTCACCCCTCCACTTT
>TRBV3-1/TRBV3-2|NA|13|TRBJ2-1|NA
CASSQDNLNEQFF
TGTGCCAGCAGCCAAGATAACCTCAATGAGCAGTTCTTC